A single sample is the source of the 25 T cell receptor beta chains below, sequenced in a study of T cell responses to AZD1222 COVID-19 vaccine. The data were produced by immunoSEQ multiplex PCR, yet TCRdb's version contains in-frame clones alone and is incomplete. The sample lists 150,000 to 200,000 clones, 80% to 95% occurring once. The material was peripheral blood, obtained on day 0 of AZD1222 vaccination. The receptors derive from an adult in good health.

The J gene is TRBJ2-2, the V gene TRBV30, with D unresolved. V lost 5 bases and J 9 bases, leaving 7 bases between the germline ends. In germline, CDR1 is GTSNPN, CDR2 SVGIG (reference sequence). The CDR3 runs to 10 residues. CDR3 amino acids: CAWGMRELFF. Written as DNA, the CDR3 is TGTGCCTGGGGCATGCGGGAGCTGTTTTTT.

The CDR3 loop reads CASSLQGGDEQYF. CDR3 sequence (DNA): TGTGCCAGCAGTCTGCAGGGAGGGGACGAGCAGTACTTC. This chain links TRBV28 with TRBJ2-7, with 7 positions matching TRBD2. CDR1 is MDHEN, CDR2 SYDVKM, per germline. The CDR3 has 13 amino acids. The V gene end was trimmed by 5 bases and the J gene end by 5 bases; junction bases not matched to a gene: 6.

V usage is TRBV9 and J usage is TRBJ1-2, with 7 bases identical to TRBD1. CDR3 length equals 16 residues. V shed 3 bases, J shed 2 bases, and the junction held 10 bases outside the gene matches. Germline V gene data show CDR1 as SGDLS and CDR2 as YYNGEE. CDR3 in DNA: TGTGCCAGCAGCGCGGACTATGGACAGGCCAACTATGGCTACACCTTC. The encoded protein is CASSADYGQANYGYTF.

The rearrangement joins TRBV6-5 to TRBJ2-5; tentative D call: TRBD2 (6 bases). Germline CDR1 is MNHEY and CDR2 is SVGAGI. The CDR3 extends over 12 amino acids. Trimming took off 6 bases at V and 8 bases at J, with 13 bases between the two ends. CDR3 loop: CASSLGLSTQYF. In DNA form, the CDR3 reads TGTGCCAGCAGCTTGGGACTTTCTACCCAGTACTTC.

The rearrangement uses TRBV19 and TRBJ2-3; 11 nucleotides match TRBD2. The junction had 3 bases not matched to a gene; V was cut back by 4 bases and J by 0 bases. This CDR3 is built from 16 residues. Germline V gene sequence: CDR1 LNHDA, CDR2 SQIVND (reference sequence). In nucleotides, the CDR3 is TGTGCCAGTAGTAGCCGGACTAGCGGGAGCACAGATACGCAGTATTTT. Protein product: CASSSRTSGSTDTQYF.

The gene calls are TRBV5-6 and TRBJ2-3; D gene uncertain. V lost 2 bases and J 4 bases, leaving 14 bases between the germline ends. The CDR3 totals 15 residues. The germline V gene encodes CDR1 SGHDT and CDR2 YYEEEE. In DNA form, the CDR3 reads TGTGCCAGCAGCTTTCCGACTGAGACGGCAGATACGCAGTATTTT. Its translation is CASSFPTETADTQYF.

This chain uses TRBV12-3 or TRBV12-4 with TRBJ1-4; the D is unclear. The germline V and J ends were trimmed by 6 bases and 11 bases, with 16 bases remaining between them. The CDR3 extends over 13 amino acids. CDR3 DNA: TGTGCCAGCAGCCCCCGTTCCCCGGGGAAACTGTTTTTT. Amino acid sequence: CASSPRSPGKLFF.

V gene TRBV9 combines with J gene TRBJ2-1; unclear D gene. Germline V gene sequence: CDR1 SGDLS, CDR2 YYNGEE. V was trimmed by 0 bases and J by 7 bases, leaving 2 bases between them. The CDR3 runs 11 residues. In DNA, the CDR3 is TGTGCCAGCAGCGTAGCAAATGAGCAGTTCTTC. Amino acid sequence: CASSVANEQFF.

The CDR3 here is CASSLIGNTQYF. Written as DNA, the CDR3 is TGTGCCAGCAGTTTGATCGGAAATACGCAGTATTTT. The chain couples TRBV6-5 to TRBJ2-3, with D unclear. The CDR3 spans 12 residues. Germline V lookup: CDR1 MNHEY, CDR2 SVGAGI. Trimming shortened V by 4 bases and J by 7 bases, and 9 bases separated the two germline ends.

This rearrangement joins TRBV11-1 to TRBJ1-4, with D perhaps matching TRBD1 (6 bases). CDR1 and CDR2 (germline): SGHAT, FQDESV (reference sequence). Trimming shortened V by 6 bases and J by 4 bases, and 15 bases separated the two germline ends. The CDR3 consists of 15 residues. CDR3 sequence reads: CASSYTGTHNEKLFF. The CDR3 nucleotides read TGTGCCAGCAGTTACACCGGGACACATAATGAAAAACTGTTTTTT.

The chain joins TRBV5-6 to TRBJ2-7; tentative D call: TRBD1 (5 bases). The CDR3 is 12 amino acids. V was trimmed by 4 bases and J by 3 bases, leaving 8 bases between them. Looked up from germline, CDR1 is SGHDT and CDR2 is YYEEEE. The CDR3: CASSEQGYEQYF. In DNA form, the CDR3 reads TGTGCCAGCAGCGAGCAGGGCTACGAGCAGTACTTC.

V and J are TRBV7-9 and TRBJ2-3, with 7 bases matching TRBD2. This CDR3 comprises 13 residues. The trim removed 4 bases at V and 4 bases at J, leaving 2 bases unmatched. Germline CDR1 reads SEHNR; CDR2 reads FQNEAQ (reference sequence). Here the CDR3 DNA reads TGTGCCAGCAGCTCGAGCGGGGCAGATACGCAGTATTTT. It yields the protein CASSSSGADTQYF.

The chain couples TRBV6-2 or TRBV6-3 to TRBJ2-3; 9 bases fit TRBD1. Germline V lookup: CDR1 MNHEY, CDR2 SVGEGT. The CDR3 has 16 residues. V trimming: 3 bases; J trimming: 4 bases; junction bases outside the gene matches: 8. The CDR3 DNA reads as TGTGCCAGCAGTTATGGGACAGGGTCAGGACCAGATACGCAGTATTTT. Protein: CASSYGTGSGPDTQYF.

This chain uses TRBV9 with TRBJ1-1; perhaps TRBD1 as D (5 bases). Per the germline V gene, CDR1 is SGDLS and CDR2 is YYNGEE. V was clipped by 0 bases and J by 4 bases, with 13 bases between them. There are 15 residues in the CDR3. The CDR3 nucleotides are TGTGCCAGCAGCGTAGAAGGGGCGCGGGGCACTGAAGCTTTCTTT. Translated: CASSVEGARGTEAFF.

CDR3 coding DNA: TGTGCCAGCAGCCCCCTCCCGGGACAGGGAAACAATGAGCAGTTCTTC. This translates into CASSPLPGQGNNEQFF. The J gene is TRBJ2-1, the V gene TRBV7-3, with 9 bases matching TRBD1. J was trimmed by 5 bases and V by 5 bases; bases with no gene match: 10. The CDR3 is made up of 16 amino acids. Germline-derived CDR1 and CDR2 are SGHTA and FQGTGA.

This CDR3 is CASSSQMGPYEQYF. CDR3 in DNA: TGCGCCAGCAGCTCCCAAATGGGGCCCTACGAGCAGTACTTC. The chain has TRBV5-1 and TRBJ2-7; tentatively, D is TRBD1 (5 bases). Germline loops: CDR1 SGHRS, CDR2 YFSETQ. The ends were cut back, 3 bases at V and 2 bases at J, with 12 bases in the middle. The CDR3 has 14 amino acids.

This sequence joins TRBV14 and TRBJ1-3, with no clear D. The V end lost 1 base, the J end lost 4 bases, and 5 bases lay between the germline ends. Germline V gene sequence: CDR1 SGHDN, CDR2 FVKESK. This CDR3 region has 13 residues. The CDR3 is CASSQVYGNTIYF. The CDR3 bases are TGTGCCAGCAGCCAAGTTTACGGAAACACCATATATTTT.

The V call is TRBV25-1, the J call TRBJ2-5; D uncertain. V lost 5 bases and J lost 5, with 12 bases in between. The CDR3 has 13 amino acids. Germline V gives CDR1 MGHDK, CDR2 SYGVNS. CDR3 in amino acids: CASSFGAPETQYF. The CDR3 coding sequence is TGTGCCAGCAGTTTTGGAGCGCCGGAGACCCAGTACTTC. The full variable domain, completed using reference TRBV25-1 and TRBJ2-5, is EADIYQTPRYLVIGTGKKITLECSQTMGHDKMYWYQQDPGMELHLIHYSYGVNSTEKGDLSSESTVSRIRTEHFPLTLESARPSHTSQYLCASSFGAPETQYFGPGTRLLVL.

The chain has TRBV2 and TRBJ1-2; D ambiguous. The CDR3 runs to 14 residues. Trimming cost V 3 bases and J 0 bases, with 8 bases left between them. Germline V gene data show CDR1 as SNHLY and CDR2 as FYNNEI. The CDR3 protein is CASSEISTNYGYTF. The CDR3 DNA reads as TGTGCCAGCAGTGAGATAAGCACTAACTATGGCTACACCTTC.

This clone was recorded once. The chain uses TRBV5-4 and TRBJ2-7; D may correspond to TRBD1 or TRBD2 (5 bases each). Trimming left V 2 bases short and J 6 bases short, with 21 bases between. This CDR3 has 16 residues. Germline CDR1 reads SGHNT; CDR2 reads YYREEE (reference sequence). This CDR3 reads CASSLGTTVGLAEQYF. The CDR3 DNA is TGTGCCAGCAGCTTAGGGACGACGGTGGGCCTCGCCGAGCAGTACTTC.

The chain uses TRBV19 and TRBJ2-5, with D unresolved. The CDR3 is 12 amino acids. V was shortened by 10 bases and J by 2 bases, with 11 bases between the two germline ends. Per the germline V gene, CDR1 is LNHDA and CDR2 is SQIVND (reference sequence). This chain's CDR3 is CATSVGQETQYF. The CDR3 coding sequence is TGTGCCACTTCGGTAGGACAAGAGACCCAGTACTTC.

The chain uses TRBV11-2 and TRBJ2-7; D unresolved. This CDR3 region has 13 residues. Per germline, CDR1 SGHAT and CDR2 FQNNGV. The V and J ends lost 4 bases and 4 bases respectively, with 11 bases between them. The CDR3 is CASSSSEVYEQYF. The DNA of the CDR3 is TGTGCCAGCAGCTCATCCGAGGTATACGAGCAGTACTTC. The whole variable domain, filled in from reference TRBV11-2 and TRBJ2-7, reads EAGVAQSPRYKIIEKRQSVAFWCNPISGHATLYWYQQILGQGPKLLIQFQNNGVVDDSQLPKDRFSAERLKGVDSTLKIQPAKLEDSAVYLCASSSSEVYEQYFGPGTRLTVT.

The chain combines TRBV7-8 with TRBJ1-2; the D is unclear. This CDR3 is built from 17 residues. The germline V and J ends were trimmed by 2 bases and 2 bases, with 18 bases remaining between them. Germline V gene sequence: CDR1 SGHVS, CDR2 FQNEAQ. CDR3 nucleotide sequence: TGTGCCAGCAGCTTAAAGGATCTTTGGACGGCGAACTATGGCTACACCTTC. Protein sequence: CASSLKDLWTANYGYTF.

The chain is built from TRBV11-3 and TRBJ2-2; tentative D call: TRBD1 (7 bases). Germline CDR1 is SGHNT and CDR2 is YENEEA. V gave up 3 bases and J gave up 4 bases, with 18 bases separating them. The CDR3 sequence is 17 residues long. CDR3 DNA: TGTGCCAGCAGCTTTAGCGGTAGGGGGCGAGGCACCGGGGAGCTGTTTTTT. Protein: CASSFSGRGRGTGELFF. Full variable domain (outside the CDR3, taken from reference TRBV11-3 and TRBJ2-2): EAGVVQSPRYKIIEKKQPVAFWCNPISGHNTLYWYLQNLGQGPELLIRYENEEAVDDSQLPKDRFSAERLKGVDSTLKIQPAELGDSAVYLCASSFSGRGRGTGELFFGEGSRLTVL.

This chain links TRBV2 with TRBJ2-1; TRBD2 matches at 7 bases. V trimming: 11 bases; J trimming: 7 bases; junction bases outside the gene matches: 17. Germline CDR1 SNHLY, CDR2 FYNNEI. The CDR3 is 15 amino acids. The DNA for the CDR3 is TGTGCCCAGTCGGTCCGGGGGGAGGGTTCGAATGAGCAGTTCTTC. This translates into CAQSVRGEGSNEQFF.